Listed below are T cell receptor beta chains from one sample, sequenced in a study of blood T cell repertoires in COVID-19. Profiling relied on immunoSEQ multiplex PCR, and the TCRdb table lists in-frame clones only, not all of them. The profile shows approximately 210,000 clones, under 90% of them singletons. Sequences were obtained from peripheral blood. These receptors were collected from a middle-aged woman with active or convalescent COVID-19. CDR3s include the opening cysteine and the closing phenylalanine or tryptophan. A D gene is named only where the DNA matches it firmly. Some rows mark clone size as missing; the rest say once, few, many or name a class of expanded clone.

D gene	CDR3 length	V gene	clone size	J gene	CDR3 protein	CDR3 DNA
-	13	TRBV6-6	-	TRBJ1-1	CASIYGGNTEAFF	TGTGCCAGCATATACGGGGGTAACACTGAAGCTTTCTTT
TRBD1	15	TRBV5-1	-	TRBJ2-1	CASSLQGSSYNEQFF	TGCGCCAGCAGCTTACAGGGGAGCTCCTACAATGAGCAGTTCTTC
TRBD1	17	TRBV5-5	-	TRBJ1-1	CASSSFPTGVGGTEAFF	TGTGCCAGCAGCTCCTTCCCGACAGGGGTCGGAGGGACTGAAGCTTTCTTT
-	14	TRBV7-3	-	TRBJ2-7	CASSPEAATYEQYF	TGTGCCAGCAGCCCCGAGGCGGCCACCTACGAGCAGTACTTC
TRBD1	13	TRBV6-6	-	TRBJ1-1	CASRDRVWTEAFF	TGTGCCAGCAGGGACAGGGTTTGGACTGAAGCTTTCTTT
-	12	TRBV6-2/TRBV6-3	-	TRBJ1-1	CASSHRDSEAFF	TGTGCCAGCAGTCATCGGGACTCTGAAGCTTTCTTT
TRBD1	16	TRBV24-1	-	TRBJ1-4	CATSTTGTGDREKLFF	TGTGCCACCAGTACGACCGGGACAGGGGATAGGGAAAAACTGTTTTTT
TRBD1	15	TRBV27	-	TRBJ2-7	CASSLVVTGLHEQYF	TGTGCCAGCAGTTTGGTTGTGACAGGGTTGCACGAGCAGTACTTC
TRBD1	15	TRBV10-3	-	TRBJ1-2	CAISGRGPWDYGYTF	TGTGCCATCAGTGGCAGGGGGCCATGGGACTATGGCTACACCTTC
-	16	TRBV24-1	-	TRBJ2-2	CATRGLAGAGTGELFF	TGTGCCACCAGAGGGTTGGCAGGGGCTGGCACCGGGGAGCTGTTTTTT
-	14	TRBV19	-	TRBJ2-1	CASSIGQSYNEQFF	TGTGCCAGTAGTATCGGACAGAGCTACAATGAGCAGTTCTTC
TRBD1	12	TRBV28	once	TRBJ1-2	CASSYRGYGYTF	TGTGCCAGCAGCTACAGGGGCTATGGCTACACCTTC
-	17	TRBV6-2/TRBV6-3	-	TRBJ2-5	CASSPNGPTGGLETQYF	TGTGCCAGCAGCCCTAACGGGCCAACAGGAGGGTTGGAGACCCAGTACTTC
TRBD1	17	TRBV18	few	TRBJ1-3	CASSPSPGQVSGNTIYF	TGTGCCAGCTCACCAAGCCCCGGACAGGTCTCTGGAAACACCATATATTTT
-	15	TRBV11-2	-	TRBJ1-5	CASSLGALYNQPQHF	TGTGCCAGCAGCTTAGGAGCTTTGTACAATCAGCCCCAGCATTTT